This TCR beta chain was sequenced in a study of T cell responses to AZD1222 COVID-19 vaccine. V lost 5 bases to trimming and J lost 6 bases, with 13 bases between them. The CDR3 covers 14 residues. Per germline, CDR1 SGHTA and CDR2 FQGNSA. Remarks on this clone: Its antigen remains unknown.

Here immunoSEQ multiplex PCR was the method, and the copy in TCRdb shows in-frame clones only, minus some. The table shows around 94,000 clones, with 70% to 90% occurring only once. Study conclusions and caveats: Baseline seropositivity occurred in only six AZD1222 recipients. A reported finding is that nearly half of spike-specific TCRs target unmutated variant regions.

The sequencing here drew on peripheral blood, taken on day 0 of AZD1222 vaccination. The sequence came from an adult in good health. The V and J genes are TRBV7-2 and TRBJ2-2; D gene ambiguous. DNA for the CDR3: TGTGCCAGCAGCCCGCCACGCTACCCCGGGGAGCTGTTTTTT. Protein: CASSPPRYPGELFF.